These 14 T cell receptor beta chains were sequenced from one sample in a study of blood T cells in healthy people across ages. The authors ran a second PCR of about 6 to 12 cycles using a sample-barcoded 5' primer and a J-beta primer mix. TCRdb reanalysed the 5' RACE reads using MiXCR and keeps one entry per CDR3 protein. The sample has about 1,400,000 distinct CDR3 sequences, roughly 59% seen once. The material sequenced was blood. These receptors came from a man in his late teens or twenties in good health.

This clonotype was counted a few times. V and J are TRBV27 and TRBJ2-7; 7 bases are a match to TRBD2. Germline V gene data show CDR1 as MNHEY and CDR2 as SMNVEV (reference sequence). The junction had 10 bases not matched to a gene; V was cut back by 5 bases and J by 0 bases. The CDR3 spans 16 residues. The CDR3 loop reads CASSLGLTPSSYEQYF. DNA for the CDR3: TGTGCCAGCAGTCTGGGACTAACGCCAAGCTCCTACGAGCAGTACTTC.

The CDR3 DNA sequence: TGTGCCAGCAGCTTAGCTAGCGGGGGTTACAATGAGCAGTACTTC. Encoded protein: CASSLASGGYNEQYF. The chain uses TRBV7-9 and TRBJ2-7; 9 bases are a match to TRBD2. Germline V gene sequence: CDR1 SEHNR, CDR2 FQNEAQ (reference sequence). This CDR3 is 15 amino acids long. V was pared by 0 bases and J by 7 bases, with 7 bases of the junction left unmatched.

The J gene is TRBJ1-1, the V gene TRBV27; a weak D match, TRBD1 (6 bases). This CDR3 has 13 amino acids. Germline values: CDR1 MNHEY, CDR2 SMNVEV (reference sequence). Trimming took 9 bases from V and 4 from J, leaving 15 bases between them. In DNA, the CDR3 is TGTGCCAGAAGTGTGGGGGGCCGCACTGAAGCTTTCTTT. It translates to CARSVGGRTEAFF.

This clonotype was counted only a few times. The rearrangement uses TRBV4-1 and TRBJ2-5; no definite D call. The DNA end lines up better with TRBJ2-7; the J call may be wrong. The CDR3 loop spans 15 amino acids. Germline CDR1 MGHRA, CDR2 YSYEKL. This CDR3 is CASSQVEPVSYEQYF. The CDR3 coding sequence is TGCGCCAGCAGCCAAGTTGAGCCTGTCTCCTACGAGCAGTACTTC.

The chain employs TRBV7-2 and TRBJ1-1; no clear D gene. Germline V gene lookup returns CDR1 SGHTA and CDR2 FQGNSA. The CDR3 runs to 14 residues. The germline V and J ends were trimmed by 5 bases and 1 base, with 11 bases remaining between them. In DNA, the CDR3 is TGTGCCAGCAGCCCGAATCGGGGGAACACTGAAGCTTTCTTT. This gives the protein CASSPNRGNTEAFF.

V usage is TRBV4-1 and J usage is TRBJ2-5; no clear D gene. This CDR3 is 16 amino acids long. Deletions cut 0 bases from V and 5 bases from J, with 16 bases between. Looked up from germline, CDR1 is MGHRA and CDR2 is YSYEKL. The CDR3 DNA is TGCGCCAGCAGCCAAGATGGGTCAAGCGTCGGGGAGACCCAGTACTTC. It specifies CASSQDGSSVGETQYF.

This chain connects TRBV20-1 to TRBJ2-6; D unresolved. The length of the CDR3 is 14 residues. CDR1 DFQATT and CDR2 SNEGSKA come from the germline V gene (reference sequence). The germline V and J ends were trimmed by 7 bases and 3 bases, with 13 bases remaining between them. CDR3 in amino acids: CSVRSGLGANVLTF. DNA of the CDR3: TGCAGTGTTAGGTCTGGGCTTGGGGCCAACGTCCTGACTTTC.

The rearrangement links TRBV7-2 to TRBJ2-4, with 7 bases lining up with TRBD2. Looked up from germline, CDR1 is SGHTA and CDR2 is FQGNSA. V shed 3 bases, J shed 13 bases, and the junction held 12 bases outside the gene matches. This CDR3 spans 14 amino acids. CDR3 amino acids: CASSFRGRIYVQYF. In nucleotides, the CDR3 is TGTGCCAGCAGCTTCCGCGGGAGAATCTACGTGCAGTACTTC.

The chain employs TRBV7-8 and TRBJ2-3; D remains ambiguous. The germline CDR1 and CDR2 sequences are SGHVS and FQNEAQ. V was shortened by 7 bases and J by 5 bases, with 19 bases between the two germline ends. This CDR3 has 15 residues. This chain's CDR3 is CASNDRVPTKDTQYF. CDR3 nucleotide sequence: TGTGCCAGCAACGACCGGGTCCCTACAAAAGATACGCAGTATTTT. Supplemented by reference TRBV7-8 and TRBJ2-3, the full variable domain reads GAGVSQSPRYKVAKRGQDVALRCDPISGHVSLFWYQQALGQGPEFLTYFQNEAQLDKSGLPSDRFFAERPEGSVSTLKIQRTQQEDSAVYLCASNDRVPTKDTQYFGPGTRLTVL.

This chain links TRBV9 with TRBJ2-3; D is perhaps TRBD2 (6 bases). The V gene's germline CDR1 is SGDLS and CDR2 YYNGEE. The CDR3 contains 15 residues. The V and J ends lost 4 bases and 0 bases respectively, with 12 bases between them. The CDR3 coding sequence is TGTGCCAGCAGCCAGGGTGGGACTAGCACAGATACGCAGTATTTT. Its translation: CASSQGGTSTDTQYF.

J is TRBJ2-1 and V is TRBV18; possibly TRBD2 for D (6 bases). The V and J ends lost 10 bases and 6 bases respectively, with 16 bases between them. CDR1 is KGHSH and CDR2 is LQKENI in the germline V gene. The CDR3 runs to 13 residues. CDR3 region: CAIADLGGNEQFF. Written as DNA, the CDR3 is TGTGCCATCGCGGACCTGGGGGGCAATGAGCAGTTCTTC.

The chain couples TRBV10-1 to TRBJ2-3, with 10 bases fitting TRBD2. The length of the CDR3 is 15 residues. Germline loops: CDR1 WNHNN, CDR2 SYGVQD (reference sequence). The J segment lost 4 bases and the V segment lost 3 bases, leaving 4 bases of the junction unmatched. The CDR3 protein is CASSDLAGEPDTQYF. The DNA for the CDR3 is TGCGCCAGCAGTGATCTAGCGGGAGAACCAGATACGCAGTATTTT.

The rearrangement links TRBV20-1 to TRBJ2-1, with no clear D. Trimming stripped 6 bases from V and 4 bases from J, with 4 bases between. The germline V gene has CDR1 DFQATT and CDR2 SNEGSKA (reference sequence). The CDR3 consists of 10 residues. The CDR3 protein is CSAPYNEQFF. The CDR3 bases are TGCAGTGCGCCATACAATGAGCAGTTCTTC.

In DNA, the CDR3 is TGTGCCACCAGCAGAGATCAGGGGAACACTGAAGCTTTCTTT. This sequence encodes CATSRDQGNTEAFF. The V call is TRBV15, the J call TRBJ1-1; TRBD1 is a possible D gene (5 bases). V shed 0 bases and J shed 1 base, with 6 bases lying between them. This CDR3 has 14 residues. Germline V gene data show CDR1 as LNHNV and CDR2 as YYDKDF (reference sequence).